This T cell receptor (beta chain) was observed in a study of T cell responses to AZD1222 COVID-19 vaccine. Germline CDR1 and CDR2: KGHDR and SFDVKD. The V end lost 7 bases, the J end lost 1 base, and 15 bases lay between the germline ends. This CDR3 comprises 16 residues. Assay: immunoSEQ multiplex PCR; the TCRdb copy retains only in-frame clones and omits some. In the table there are over 100,000 clones, less than 95% of which are singletons. The sample consisted of peripheral blood, taken on day 0 of AZD1222 vaccination. This receptor was obtained from an adult in good health. The V call is TRBV24-1, the J call TRBJ2-2; possibly TRBD1 or TRBD2 for D (5 bases each). The chain's CDR3 is CATSPPGRLNTGELFF. CDR3 bases: TGTGCCACCAGCCCTCCGGGACGGTTGAACACCGGGGAGCTGTTTTTT.